The present T cell receptor (beta chain) was sequenced within a study of blood T cell repertoires in COVID-19. Authors' methods: Estimation of nucleated cell counts relied on the amplification of reference gene primers. Some clones are missing from TCRdb's copy, which holds only in-frame ones; the method was immunoSEQ multiplex PCR. Clone size and V and J calls were adopted from that table, with D and trimming inferred from the DNA. The sample has 250,000 to 350,000 clones, about 90% seen once. Trimming removed 0 bases at V and 4 bases at J, with 12 bases between. This CDR3 has 15 residues. Germline values: CDR1 LGHNA, CDR2 YSLEER.

Sequenced input: peripheral blood. The J gene is TRBJ1-2, the V gene TRBV4-3; no clear D gene. The receptor's source is a man aged 18 to 30 who had recovered from COVID-19. The chain's CDR3 is CASSQEVSGLYGYTF. The CDR3, as DNA: TGCGCCAGCAGCCAAGAGGTCAGTGGTCTCTATGGCTACACCTTC.